A selection of T cell receptor beta chains follows, all from one sample in a study of blood T cell repertoires in COVID-19. Clones were sequenced by immunoSEQ multiplex PCR, and TCRdb holds only the in-frame ones, with some missing. The profile covers approximately 210,000 clones, with approximately 85% appearing a single time and less than 6.5% taken by the ten largest. The source material was peripheral blood. The receptors stem from a woman in her 70s with active or convalescent COVID-19. Both conserved end residues are trimmed from each CDR3. The order of the fields is J gene, V gene, CDR3 protein.

j_gene: TRBJ2-7
v_gene: TRBV29-1
CDR3aa: SVEGQGTGYEQY

j_gene: TRBJ1-1
v_gene: TRBV5-1
CDR3aa: ASSLNRENTEAF

j_gene: TRBJ1-3
v_gene: TRBV3-1/TRBV3-2
CDR3aa: ASSLNIASPGNTIY

j_gene: TRBJ2-7
v_gene: TRBV28
CDR3aa: ATSRSSYEQY

j_gene: TRBJ2-6
v_gene: TRBV23-1
CDR3aa: ASPLRGSGANVLT

j_gene: TRBJ1-5
v_gene: TRBV28
CDR3aa: ASRPKTKDRGRKDQPQH

j_gene: TRBJ1-2
v_gene: TRBV7-8
CDR3aa: ASSPHYKGYT

j_gene: TRBJ1-2
v_gene: TRBV6-5
CDR3aa: ASIPDRGGGGYT

j_gene: TRBJ1-1
v_gene: TRBV30
CDR3aa: AWSATGSSEAF

j_gene: TRBJ2-7
v_gene: TRBV6-5
CDR3aa: ASRTSGSYEQY

j_gene: TRBJ1-6
v_gene: TRBV6-5
CDR3aa: ASSYGFRGSYSPLH

j_gene: TRBJ1-3
v_gene: TRBV6-5
CDR3aa: ASRRQHSGNTIY

j_gene: TRBJ2-7
v_gene: TRBV5-5
CDR3aa: ASSWDRGPYEQY

j_gene: TRBJ2-6
v_gene: TRBV7-8
CDR3aa: ASSLSTLQKTGANVLT

j_gene: TRBJ1-3
v_gene: TRBV5-4
CDR3aa: ASSSGGNSGNTIY

j_gene: TRBJ2-2
v_gene: TRBV28
CDR3aa: ASSSRERDKNTGELF

j_gene: TRBJ2-3
v_gene: TRBV5-1
CDR3aa: ASSLGHDTPGDTQY

j_gene: TRBJ1-1
v_gene: TRBV5-1
CDR3aa: ASSLGLLNTEAF

j_gene: TRBJ1-1
v_gene: TRBV4-1
CDR3aa: ASKTGEIMNTEAF

j_gene: TRBJ2-3
v_gene: TRBV3-1/TRBV3-2
CDR3aa: ASSQDMRGRGDTQY

j_gene: TRBJ2-2
v_gene: TRBV23-1
CDR3aa: ASSLVGQGGNTGELF

j_gene: TRBJ2-1
v_gene: TRBV18
CDR3aa: ASSPPFKAGGLNEQF

j_gene: TRBJ2-1
v_gene: TRBV29-1
CDR3aa: SVELSAIYEQF

j_gene: TRBJ2-7
v_gene: TRBV6-2/TRBV6-3
CDR3aa: ASSPGGPYEQY

j_gene: TRBJ1-5
v_gene: TRBV28
CDR3aa: ASSFGRHQPQH

j_gene: TRBJ2-2
v_gene: TRBV11-1
CDR3aa: ASSLAGSGTGELF

j_gene: TRBJ1-4
v_gene: TRBV27
CDR3aa: ASSLEGEKLF

j_gene: TRBJ1-1
v_gene: TRBV9
CDR3aa: ASSVVARGTEAF

j_gene: TRBJ2-7
v_gene: TRBV5-6
CDR3aa: ASSVGGGPSYEQY

j_gene: TRBJ2-1
v_gene: TRBV19
CDR3aa: ASKSWSGRGPGSYNEQF

j_gene: TRBJ2-2
v_gene: TRBV5-1
CDR3aa: ASSHDRNTGELF

j_gene: TRBJ2-7
v_gene: TRBV5-1
CDR3aa: ASSLKPPLRTGGFPYEQY

j_gene: TRBJ2-1
v_gene: TRBV27
CDR3aa: ASSPPSGRVYNEQF

j_gene: TRBJ2-1
v_gene: TRBV6-1
CDR3aa: ASTEIFSGRSSYNEQF

j_gene: TRBJ1-2
v_gene: TRBV5-1
CDR3aa: ASSLSSRDIDIYT

j_gene: TRBJ1-4
v_gene: TRBV27
CDR3aa: ASSFLYLGQLTTNEKLF

j_gene: TRBJ1-1
v_gene: TRBV19
CDR3aa: ASSNRRNTEAF

j_gene: TRBJ1-6
v_gene: TRBV5-1
CDR3aa: ASSREGGSNSPLH

j_gene: TRBJ1-1
v_gene: TRBV19
CDR3aa: ASKLTGPMNTEAF

j_gene: TRBJ1-3
v_gene: TRBV5-6
CDR3aa: ASSDRAGNTIY